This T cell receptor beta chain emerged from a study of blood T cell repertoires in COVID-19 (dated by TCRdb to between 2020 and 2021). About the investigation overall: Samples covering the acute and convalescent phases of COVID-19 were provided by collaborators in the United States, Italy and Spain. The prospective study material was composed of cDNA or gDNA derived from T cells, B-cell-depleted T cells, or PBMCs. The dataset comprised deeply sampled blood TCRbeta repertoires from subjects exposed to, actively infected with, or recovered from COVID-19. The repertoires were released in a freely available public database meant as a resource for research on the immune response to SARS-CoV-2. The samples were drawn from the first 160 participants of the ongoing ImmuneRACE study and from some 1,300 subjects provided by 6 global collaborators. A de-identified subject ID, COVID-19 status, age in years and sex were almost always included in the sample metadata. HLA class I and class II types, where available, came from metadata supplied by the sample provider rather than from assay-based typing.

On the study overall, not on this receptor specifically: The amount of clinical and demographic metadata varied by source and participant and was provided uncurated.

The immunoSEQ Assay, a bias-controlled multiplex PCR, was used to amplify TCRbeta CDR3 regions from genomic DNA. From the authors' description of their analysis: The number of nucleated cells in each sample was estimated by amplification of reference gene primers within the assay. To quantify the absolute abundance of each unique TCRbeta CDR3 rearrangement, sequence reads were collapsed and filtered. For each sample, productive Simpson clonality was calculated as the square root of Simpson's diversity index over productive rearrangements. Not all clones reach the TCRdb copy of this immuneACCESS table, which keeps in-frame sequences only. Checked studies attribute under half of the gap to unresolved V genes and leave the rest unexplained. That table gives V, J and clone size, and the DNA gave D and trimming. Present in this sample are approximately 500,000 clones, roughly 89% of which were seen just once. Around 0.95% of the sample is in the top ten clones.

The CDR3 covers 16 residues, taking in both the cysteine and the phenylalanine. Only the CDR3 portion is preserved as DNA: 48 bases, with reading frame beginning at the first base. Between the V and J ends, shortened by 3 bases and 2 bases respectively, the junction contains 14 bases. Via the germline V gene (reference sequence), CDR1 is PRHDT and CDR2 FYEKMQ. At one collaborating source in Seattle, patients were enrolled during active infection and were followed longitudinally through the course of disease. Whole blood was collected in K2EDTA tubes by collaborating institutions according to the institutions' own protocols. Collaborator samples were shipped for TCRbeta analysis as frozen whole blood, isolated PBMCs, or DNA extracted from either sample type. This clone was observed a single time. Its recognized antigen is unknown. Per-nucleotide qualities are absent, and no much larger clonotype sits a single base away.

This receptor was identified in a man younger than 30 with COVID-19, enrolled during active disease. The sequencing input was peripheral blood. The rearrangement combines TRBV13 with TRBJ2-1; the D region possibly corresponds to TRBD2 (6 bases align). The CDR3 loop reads CASSFSAGSTYNEQFF. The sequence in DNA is TGTGCCAGCAGCTTTAGTGCGGGAAGCACCTACAATGAGCAGTTCTTC. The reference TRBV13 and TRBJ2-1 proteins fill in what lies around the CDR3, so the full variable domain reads AAGVIQSPRHLIKEKRETATLKCYPIPRHDTVYWYQQGPGQDPQFLISFYEKMQSDKGSIPDRFSAQQFSDYHSELNMSSLELGDSALYFCASSFSAGSTYNEQFFGPGTRLTVL.